This T cell receptor beta chain was captured by sequencing in a study of shared clonotypes between healthy human individuals. Study in general: The donors, two women and a few men, were aged 18 to 49. CD8 memory received one plate per donor, CD8 naive two, CD4 memory three and CD4 naive three. Study-wide findings and caveats: In general, naive subsets displayed greater estimated richness than memory subsets did.

This clone was recorded at least ten times. What it binds is unknown. The CDR3 has 15 amino acids. Germline-derived CDR1 and CDR2 are SGHTA and FQGNSA. V was pared by 2 bases and J by 2 bases, with 13 bases between. Donation came from healthy HIV-negative adults that had no recent acute infections or vaccinations. Repertoires were generated with immunoSEQ multiplex PCR, while TCRdb's copy carries only in-frame clones and drops some. This table holds just over 95,000 clones, 67% found once. The rearrangement uses TRBV7-2 and TRBJ2-7; tentative D call: TRBD2 (5 bases). Sequenced input: memory CD8+ T cells sorted from blood. Specified subset: CD45RO+ cells pooled with CCR7-negative TemRA cells. The receptor comes from a man aged 25 to 45 in good health. CDR3 sequence (DNA): TGTGCCAGCAGCTTATCGCGGCGGGCAGCCTACGAGCAGTACTTC. This sequence encodes CASSLSRRAAYEQYF.